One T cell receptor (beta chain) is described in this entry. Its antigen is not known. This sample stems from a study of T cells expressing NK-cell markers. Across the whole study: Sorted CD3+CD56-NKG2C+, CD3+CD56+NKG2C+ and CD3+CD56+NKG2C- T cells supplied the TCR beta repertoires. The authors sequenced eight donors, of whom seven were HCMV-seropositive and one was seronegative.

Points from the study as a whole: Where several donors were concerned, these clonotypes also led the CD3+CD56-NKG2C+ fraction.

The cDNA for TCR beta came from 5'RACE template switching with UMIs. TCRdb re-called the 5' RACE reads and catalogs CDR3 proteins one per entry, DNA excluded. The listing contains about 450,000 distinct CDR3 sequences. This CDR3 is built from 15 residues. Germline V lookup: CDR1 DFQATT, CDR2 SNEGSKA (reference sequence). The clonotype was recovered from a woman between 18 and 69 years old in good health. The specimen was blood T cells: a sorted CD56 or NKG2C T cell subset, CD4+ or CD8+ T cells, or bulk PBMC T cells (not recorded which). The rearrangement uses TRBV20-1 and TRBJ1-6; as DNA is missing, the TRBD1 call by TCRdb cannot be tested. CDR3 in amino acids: CSARRQGADNSPLHF.